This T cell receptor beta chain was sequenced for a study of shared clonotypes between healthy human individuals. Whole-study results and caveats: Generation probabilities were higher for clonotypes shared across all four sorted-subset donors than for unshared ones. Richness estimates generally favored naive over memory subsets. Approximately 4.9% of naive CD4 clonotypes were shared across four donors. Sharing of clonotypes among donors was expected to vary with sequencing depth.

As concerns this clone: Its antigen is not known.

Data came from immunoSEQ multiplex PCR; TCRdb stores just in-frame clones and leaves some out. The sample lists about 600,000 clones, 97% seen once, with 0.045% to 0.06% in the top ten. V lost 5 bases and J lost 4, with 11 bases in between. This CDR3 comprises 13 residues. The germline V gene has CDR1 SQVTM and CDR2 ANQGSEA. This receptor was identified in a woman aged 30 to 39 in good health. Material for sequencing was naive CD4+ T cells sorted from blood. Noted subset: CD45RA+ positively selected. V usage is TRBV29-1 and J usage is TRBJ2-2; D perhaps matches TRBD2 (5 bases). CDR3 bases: TGCAGCGTTACTAGAAGTAGCACCGGGGAGCTGTTTTTT. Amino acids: CSVTRSSTGELFF.